These 27 T cell receptor beta chains originate from one sample sequenced in a study of T cell repertoires in cytomegalovirus infection. TCRdb itself ran the reads through MiXCR, one entry per CDR3 protein. This sample has about 530,000 distinct CDR3 sequences, with more than 25% found just once. The sample taken for sequencing was PBMCs. The receptors come from a human donor in good health (CMV status not recorded). Some clones in this sample may be carry-over from other donors' samples.

This clonotype was observed a handful of times. This chain connects TRBV10-3 to TRBJ2-1; the match to TRBD2 covers 11 bases. The J segment lost 8 bases and the V segment lost 0 bases, leaving 3 bases of the junction unmatched. This CDR3 is built from 15 residues. CDR1 is ENHRY, CDR2 SYGVKD, per germline. Written as DNA, the CDR3 is TGTGCCATCAGTGAGTCGACTAGCGGGGCGGATGAGCAGTTCTTC. It yields the protein CAISESTSGADEQFF.

The CDR3 nucleotides read TGTGCCAGCAGCTCCCCGGGACAGGAAAACACTGAAGCTTTCTTT. It yields the protein CASSSPGQENTEAFF. This chain uses TRBV5-4 with TRBJ1-1, with 8 bases matching TRBD1. The CDR3 extends over 15 amino acids. CDR1 and CDR2 (germline): SGHNT, YYREEE (reference sequence). The V and J ends lost 3 bases and 2 bases, in that order; junction bases with no gene match: 6.

The table lists this clonotype with many counts. V gene TRBV7-8 combines with J gene TRBJ2-3; a weak D match, TRBD2 (6 bases). Trimming cost V 5 bases and J 0 bases, with 18 bases left between them. In germline, CDR1 is SGHVS, CDR2 FQNEAQ. This CDR3 spans 17 amino acids. CDR3 residues: CASSPGTAQPSTDTQYF. The CDR3 DNA reads TGTGCCAGCAGCCCGGGGACTGCGCAACCTAGCACAGATACGCAGTATTTT.

The genes are TRBV5-3 and TRBJ1-2, with D perhaps matching TRBD1 (5 bases). TRBV5-3 is given ORF status, its function remaining uncertain. V lost 8 bases and J lost 5, with 19 bases in between. This CDR3 is 14 amino acids long. This chain's CDR3 is CASSRLHSGYGYTF. CDR3 DNA: TGTGCCAGCAGCCGATTGCATTCAGGGTATGGCTACACCTTC.

This clonotype turned up a few times. The rearrangement links TRBV11-3 to TRBJ2-1, with TRBD2 matching over 12 bases. V trimming: 5 bases; J trimming: 4 bases; junction bases outside the gene matches: 15. Germline assignment: CDR1 SGHNT and CDR2 YENEEA. There are 19 residues in the CDR3. CDR3 loop: CASSPAPSGRASGYNEQFF. In DNA form, the CDR3 reads TGTGCCAGCAGCCCAGCGCCTAGCGGGAGGGCCTCGGGTTACAATGAGCAGTTCTTC.

The V call is TRBV18, the J call TRBJ2-5; D gene ambiguous. The CDR3 length is 14 residues. The ends were cut back, 0 bases at V and 3 bases at J, with 8 bases in the middle. Germline assignment: CDR1 KGHSH and CDR2 LQKENI. The CDR3 region is CASSPPLDEETQYF. In DNA form, the CDR3 reads TGTGCCAGCTCACCACCATTGGACGAAGAGACCCAGTACTTC. Full variable domain (missing parts from reference TRBV18 and TRBJ2-5): NAGVMQNPRHLVRRRGQEARLRCSPMKGHSHVYWYRQLPEEGLKFMVYLQKENIIDESGMPKERFSAEFPKEGPSILRIQQVVRGDSAAYFCASSPPLDEETQYFGPGTRLLVL.

The chain combines TRBV15 with TRBJ1-3; a weak D match, TRBD1 (6 bases). V dropped 5 bases and J dropped 0 bases, with 8 bases sitting between them. The CDR3 is 14 amino acids. The germline CDR1 and CDR2 sequences are LNHNV and YYDKDF (reference sequence). Here the CDR3 DNA reads TGTGCCACCAGCGGACAGATCTCTGGAAACACCATATATTTT. Translated, it gives CATSGQISGNTIYF.

This clonotype came up many times. The V call is TRBV7-2, the J call TRBJ2-5; 7 bases fit TRBD1. V shed 5 bases, J shed 5 bases, and the junction held 8 bases outside the gene matches. This CDR3 contains 14 residues. Germline CDR1 is SGHTA and CDR2 is FQGNSA. Here the CDR3 reads CASSRQGRVETQYF. The CDR3 nucleotides read TGTGCCAGCAGCAGACAGGGAAGGGTTGAGACCCAGTACTTC. Full variable domain (outside the CDR3, taken from reference TRBV7-2 and TRBJ2-5): GAGVSQSPSNKVTEKGKDVELRCDPISGHTALYWYRQSLGQGLEFLIYFQGNSAPDKSGLPSDRFSAERTGGSVSTLTIQRTQQEDSAVYLCASSRQGRVETQYFGPGTRLLVL.

This clonotype showed up many times. The chain joins TRBV7-2 to TRBJ2-7, with a weak D call TRBD2 (6 bases). The CDR3 runs 15 residues. V gave up 5 bases and J gave up 2 bases, with 16 bases separating them. Germline loops: CDR1 SGHTA, CDR2 FQGNSA. The CDR3 coding sequence is TGTGCCAGCAGCCCGGGACTCAAACCAACCTACGAGCAGTACGTC. As protein: CASSPGLKPTYEQYV.

V usage is TRBV6-6 and J usage is TRBJ1-2; D remains ambiguous. Germline V gene lookup returns CDR1 MNHNY and CDR2 SVGAGI (reference sequence). The CDR3 is 16 amino acids. With 2 bases removed from V and 1 base from J, the gap between germline ends came to 14 bases. The CDR3 here is CASSYGGIDGNYGYTF. CDR3 bases: TGTGCCAGCAGTTACGGAGGTATTGACGGTAACTATGGCTACACCTTC.

This chain joins TRBV7-9 and TRBJ1-1; 7 bases are a match to TRBD1. There are 14 residues in the CDR3. Germline V gene sequence: CDR1 SEHNR, CDR2 FQNEAQ (reference sequence). V shed 6 bases and J 5 bases; nucleotides not matched to a gene: 9. CDR3 loop: CASRQQGRETEAFF. CDR3 bases: TGTGCCAGCAGACAACAGGGGCGGGAAACTGAAGCTTTCTTT.

The genes are TRBV7-8 and TRBJ2-1; D is ambiguous. The CDR3 spans 13 residues. V was pared by 4 bases and J by 6 bases, with 10 bases between. Germline V CDR1 and CDR2: SGHVS, FQNEAQ. The CDR3 loop reads CASSSSTTNEQFF. The CDR3, as DNA: TGTGCCAGCAGCTCATCGACCACCAATGAGCAGTTCTTC.

Regarding this clonotype: A much more abundant neighbour one base away suggests this may be a read error. The rearrangement uses TRBV6-5 and TRBJ1-1; 10 bases align to TRBD1. The germline CDR1 and CDR2 sequences are MNHEY and SVGAGI. CDR3 size: 15 residues. V trimming: 0 bases; J trimming: 3 bases; junction bases outside the gene matches: 1. The CDR3 DNA sequence: TGTGCCAGCAGTTACTCGGACAGGGGGGACACTGAAGCTTTCTTT. It translates to CASSYSDRGDTEAFF.

The chain couples TRBV5-5 to TRBJ2-6, with unresolved D. This CDR3 region has 16 residues. In germline, CDR1 is SGHKS, CDR2 YYEKEE (reference sequence). Between the trimmed V and J ends, which lost 1 base and 0 bases, there was a span of 8 bases. CDR3 sequence: CASSLTPSSGANVLTF. The CDR3 region has the DNA TGTGCCAGCAGCTTGACACCAAGCTCTGGGGCCAACGTCCTGACTTTC.

The V call is TRBV12-5, the J call TRBJ2-5, with D uncertain. The CDR3 runs to 16 residues. The V gene lost 4 bases and the J gene lost 4 bases, with 19 bases spanning the gap. The germline CDR1 and CDR2 sequences are LGHNT and FRNRAP. CDR3 nucleotide sequence: TGTGCTAGTGGTTCGCCCTTGTCCGGCCTCCGAGAGACCCAGTACTTC. Protein sequence: CASGSPLSGLRETQYF.

The table lists this clonotype with a count of one. The genes are TRBV7-9 and TRBJ2-6; tentative D call: TRBD2 (5 bases). CDR3 length: 16 amino acids. Trimming pared 5 bases from V and 4 bases from J, leaving 15 bases between. Germline CDR1 reads SEHNR; CDR2 reads FQNEAQ (reference sequence). In DNA form, the CDR3 reads TGTGCCAGCAGCCCCAGAAGCGGCCTGGGGGCCAACGTCCTGACTTTC. Residues: CASSPRSGLGANVLTF.

This clonotype was counted at least ten times. The genes are TRBV7-2 and TRBJ2-3, with 10 bases that match TRBD2. V gave up 1 base and J gave up 4 bases; unmatched junction bases: 5. In germline, CDR1 is SGHTA, CDR2 FQGNSA. The CDR3 is made up of 16 amino acids. The CDR3 is CASSLVPLAGADTQYF. CDR3 bases: TGTGCCAGCAGCTTAGTCCCCCTAGCGGGAGCAGATACGCAGTATTTT.

This clonotype occurred a few times. This sequence joins TRBV27 and TRBJ2-7, with D possibly matching TRBD2 (7 bases). The CDR3 is made up of 16 amino acids. Germline loops: CDR1 MNHEY, CDR2 SMNVEV (reference sequence). Trimming pared 0 bases from V and 3 bases from J, leaving 15 bases between. CDR3 sequence (DNA): TGTGCCAGCAGTTTATCGGACAGACTAGCTCACTACGAGCAGTACTTC. Its protein product is CASSLSDRLAHYEQYF.

The sample holds a few counts of this clonotype. The chain joins TRBV12-3 or TRBV12-4 to TRBJ2-7, with a possible D match to TRBD2 (6 bases). The CDR3 totals 14 residues. Trimming shortened V by 3 bases and J by 3 bases, and 12 bases separated the two germline ends. CDR3 in DNA: TGTGCCAGCAGTTTCAGAGCGGGTAACTACGAGCAGTACTTC. Residues: CASSFRAGNYEQYF.

The chain uses TRBV6-2 or TRBV6-3 and TRBJ2-3; 7 nucleotides line up with TRBD1. The J segment lost 6 bases and the V segment lost 10 bases, leaving 7 bases of the junction unmatched. Germline V gene sequence: CDR1 MNHEY, CDR2 SVGEGT. This CDR3 has 12 amino acids. The chain's CDR3 is CATGTAGDTQYF. CDR3 nucleotides: TGTGCCACCGGGACAGCCGGGGATACGCAGTATTTT.

There are many counts of this clonotype. V is TRBV29-1 and J is TRBJ1-1, with D uncertain. Trimming took 4 bases from V and 1 from J, leaving 4 bases between them. This CDR3 contains 11 residues. From germline, CDR1 is SQVTM and CDR2 ANQGSEA. CDR3 bases: TGCAGCGTTGGCCGGAACACTGAAGCTTTCTTT. Its translation is CSVGRNTEAFF.

The chain couples TRBV7-8 to TRBJ2-1; D may be TRBD1 or TRBD2 (5 bases each). V lost 1 base to trimming and J lost 0 bases, with 13 bases between them. The CDR3 loop spans 17 amino acids. Germline values: CDR1 SGHVS, CDR2 FQNEAQ. In DNA, the CDR3 is TGTGCCAGCAGCTTAGAATTCGGGACGGTCTCCTACAATGAGCAGTTCTTC. Its translation is CASSLEFGTVSYNEQFF.

This clonotype was recorded many times. This rearrangement joins TRBV7-2 to TRBJ1-4; TRBD1 agrees at 7 bases. From germline, CDR1 is SGHTA and CDR2 FQGNSA. The V segment lost 3 bases and the J segment 8 bases; nucleotides outside the gene matches: 6. This CDR3 comprises 14 residues. The CDR3 region has the DNA TGTGCCAGCAGCTTCGAGGGGGCAGGGGAAAAACTGTTTTTT. Protein: CASSFEGAGEKLFF.

The rearrangement uses TRBV9 and TRBJ2-7; D gene ambiguous. The CDR3 is 14 residues long. V was pared by 0 bases and J by 0 bases, with 7 bases between. Per the germline V gene, CDR1 is SGDLS and CDR2 is YYNGEE. The CDR3 DNA reads as TGTGCCAGCAGCGTAGGAGTGAGCTCCTACGAGCAGTACTTC. Encoded protein: CASSVGVSSYEQYF.

J is TRBJ1-4 and V is TRBV4-3; D is unclear. The length of the CDR3 is 16 residues. Germline V lookup: CDR1 LGHNA, CDR2 YSLEER. V dropped 3 bases and J dropped 0 bases, with 11 bases sitting between them. This CDR3 is CASSQAGHATNEKLFF. The CDR3 DNA reads as TGCGCCAGCAGCCAGGCGGGCCATGCAACTAATGAAAAACTGTTTTTT.

As DNA, the CDR3 is TGTGCCAGCAGTTCCCCAAGCAGAAACTATGGCTACACCTTC. Its translation is CASSSPSRNYGYTF. The V call is TRBV27, the J call TRBJ1-2; D is ambiguous. CDR3 length equals 14 residues. Germline V gives CDR1 MNHEY, CDR2 SMNVEV (reference sequence). The V end lost 4 bases, the J end lost 2 bases, and 11 bases lay between the germline ends.

This clonotype occurred a few times. The chain couples TRBV10-3 to TRBJ2-3, with D perhaps matching TRBD2 (6 bases). V lost 0 bases, J lost 4 bases, and 14 bases lay in between. The CDR3 consists of 16 residues. Germline-derived CDR1 and CDR2 are ENHRY and SYGVKD. Written as DNA, the CDR3 is TGTGCCATCAGTGAGTCTCCCGGGAGCGGCGCAGATACGCAGTATTTT. Translation: CAISESPGSGADTQYF.